This is a list of T cell receptor beta chains from one sample in a study of OX40 agonist ivuxolimab in advanced cancers. Profiling relied on immunoSEQ multiplex PCR, and the TCRdb table lists in-frame clones only, not all of them. The sample gives more than 95,000 clones, about 90% of which show up once; roughly 0.8% is in the top ten. Sample: CD4+ or CD8+ T cells sorted from blood, taken in a trial of the OX40 agonist ivuxolimab. The receptor source for this set is an adult with an advanced solid tumor such as melanoma, head and neck, liver or kidney cancer. The CDR3 runs from the conserved cysteine through the conserved F or W. The order of the fields is clone size, D gene, V gene, J gene, CDR3 DNA, CDR3 protein. D genes are given only for firm matches. Size is stated for part of the rows, as once, few or many counts, or as a class when the clone is expanded.

.	TRBD1	TRBV4-3	TRBJ1-5	TGCGCCAGCAGCCAAGATACGACAGGGGGAGAAGCCCAGCATTTT	CASSQDTTGGEAQHF
once	TRBD2	TRBV9	TRBJ2-1	TGTGCCAGCAGCTCCGCCGGGGGGACTAGCGGGGGCAATGAGCAGTTCTTC	CASSSAGGTSGGNEQFF
.	.	TRBV28	TRBJ2-1	TGTGCCAGCAGTTTTACCAGGGCGGTCAATGAGCAGTTCTTC	CASSFTRAVNEQFF
few	.	TRBV6-1	TRBJ1-2	TGTGCCAGCAGTGAAGGGGGGGACTATGGCTACACCTTC	CASSEGGDYGYTF
.	TRBD2	TRBV9	TRBJ2-5	TGTGCCAGCAGCCCAGGACTAGCGGGAGCCCTCCAAGAGACCCAGTACTTC	CASSPGLAGALQETQYF
once	TRBD2	TRBV14	TRBJ2-7	TGTGCCAGCAGCCAGAGAGCGGGAGGGCCAACCGACGAGCAGTACTTC	CASSQRAGGPTDEQYF
.	.	TRBV28	TRBJ1-2	TGTGCCAGCAGTTTACCGGGACCCACAGGCTATGGCTACACCTTC	CASSLPGPTGYGYTF
.	TRBD2	TRBV11-2	TRBJ2-5	TGTGCCAGCAGCTTAGATGGTAGCGGGAGTGAGCCCAGGACCCAGTACTTC	CASSLDGSGSEPRTQYF
.	.	TRBV2	TRBJ2-4	TGTGCCAGCAGTAGGGGCTACTTTCAGTACTTC	CASSRGYFQYF
.	.	TRBV7-2	TRBJ2-1	TGTGCCAGCAGCTCTCGCGGGTCCCGCTCCTACAATGAGCAGTTCTTC	CASSSRGSRSYNEQFF
.	.	TRBV19	TRBJ1-6	TGTGCCAGTAGTATACGGGGCGAGAATTCACCCCTCCACTTT	CASSIRGENSPLHF
.	.	TRBV28	TRBJ2-3	TGTGCCAGCAGTTTATCCGGGGCAGGTGATACGCAGTATTTT	CASSLSGAGDTQYF
.	TRBD1	TRBV28	TRBJ2-7	TGTGCCAGCAGCACCCTTCGGACAGGGGGATACGAGCAGTACTTC	CASSTLRTGGYEQYF
.	TRBD1	TRBV5-5	TRBJ1-5	TGTGCCAGCAGCTTGACAGGGGACCGTCAGCCCCAGCATTTT	CASSLTGDRQPQHF
.	.	TRBV27	TRBJ2-2	TGTGCCAGCAGTTTTATGAGCGGGGAGCTGTTTTTT	CASSFMSGELFF
once	.	TRBV9	TRBJ1-4	TGTGCCAGCAGCACCCAGGGGCAGTCAACTAATGAAAAACTGTTTTTT	CASSTQGQSTNEKLFF
.	.	TRBV27	TRBJ1-6	TGTGCCAGCAGTTTACCCTATTCACCCCTCCACTTT	CASSLPYSPLHF
.	.	TRBV6-5	TRBJ1-1	TGTGCCAGCAGTTACGGTCCAGGTCGGAGACATGAAGCTTTCTTT	CASSYGPGRRHEAFF
.	.	TRBV2	TRBJ2-3	TGTGCCAGCAGTTATTCCGGGAGAGCAGATACGCAGTATTTT	CASSYSGRADTQYF
.	TRBD2	TRBV30	TRBJ2-3	TGTGCCTTCACCCGGGGGGCAGATACGCAGTATTTT	CAFTRGADTQYF
.	.	TRBV9	TRBJ2-1	TGTGCCCCCAGCCTGGGGGCGGGAAACATCAATGAGCAGTTCTTC	CAPSLGAGNINEQFF
once	.	TRBV7-6	TRBJ2-1	TGTGCCAGCAGCTTAGGTAGTAGCGTCAACTCCTACAATGAGCAGTTCTTC	CASSLGSSVNSYNEQFF
.	TRBD2	TRBV13	TRBJ2-1	TGTGCCAGCAGCTTAACCGGGGAAACAGCGGGAGGACGCTACAATGAGCAGTTCTTC	CASSLTGETAGGRYNEQFF
.	.	TRBV15	TRBJ2-3	TGTGCCACCAGCAGAGATCTCCCCACAGATACGCAGTATTTT	CATSRDLPTDTQYF
.	.	TRBV19	TRBJ2-5	TGTGCCAGTAGTACCCATAGCACTACCGTCATAGAGACCCAGTACTTC	CASSTHSTTVIETQYF
.	.	TRBV10-3	TRBJ1-1	TGTGCCATCAGATCTTCGAGTACTGAAGCTTTCTTT	CAIRSSSTEAFF
.	.	TRBV27	TRBJ2-1	TGTGCCAGCAGCGTCGGGGGGCCCTACAATGAGCAGTTCTTC	CASSVGGPYNEQFF
.	TRBD1	TRBV7-3	TRBJ2-1	TGTGCCAGCAGTTTAACAGGGGGCGAATTCAATGAGCAGTTCTTC	CASSLTGGEFNEQFF
.	TRBD2	TRBV9	TRBJ2-5	TGTGCCAGCAGCGCCGCACTAGCGGGAAGCCAAGAGACCCAGTACTTC	CASSAALAGSQETQYF
once	TRBD1	TRBV11-2	TRBJ1-1	TGTGCCAGCAGCCTCGACAGGGCTGGCACTGAAGCTTTCTTT	CASSLDRAGTEAFF
.	TRBD2	TRBV6-5	TRBJ2-7	TGTGCCAGCAGTTGGACCGGGACTAGCGGGATCTACGAGCAGTACTTC	CASSWTGTSGIYEQYF
.	.	TRBV5-1	TRBJ1-1	TGCGCCAGCAGCTTGGTAGGGGACACTGAAGCTTTCTTT	CASSLVGDTEAFF
once	TRBD2	TRBV14	TRBJ2-2	TGTGCCAGCAGCCATAGGGGACTAGCGGGAGGCGCCGGGGAGCTGTTTTTT	CASSHRGLAGGAGELFF
.	.	TRBV7-3	TRBJ2-2	TGTGCCAGCAGCTTACTATTTGGAACGAACACCGGGGAGCTGTTTTTT	CASSLLFGTNTGELFF
.	.	TRBV19	TRBJ1-3	TGTGCCAGTATGGTCCCCGGACTAGGGGGAAACACCATATATTTT	CASMVPGLGGNTIYF